The 13 T cell receptor beta chains reported below all come from one sample, sequenced in a study of blood T cell repertoires in COVID-19. TCRdb's copy holds only in-frame clones and misses some; the assay was immunoSEQ multiplex PCR. The sample contains some 270,000 clones, more than 70% of which appear only once. Material for sequencing was peripheral blood. Source of these receptors: a woman aged 80 or older with COVID-19, enrolled during active disease.

The V gene is TRBV4-2, the J gene TRBJ1-6; tentative D call: TRBD1 (5 bases). V was clipped by 0 bases and J by 0 bases, with 12 bases between them. The CDR3 totals 18 residues. Germline V gene data show CDR1 as LGHNA and CDR2 as YNFKEQ. The CDR3 DNA reads as TGTGCCAGCAGCCAAGAAATGAGCGGGGGCTCCTATAATTCACCCCTCCACTTT. It specifies CASSQEMSGGSYNSPLHF.

V is TRBV7-9 and J is TRBJ1-1, with 8 bases fitting TRBD1. The V gene end was trimmed by 3 bases and the J gene end by 6 bases; junction bases not matched to a gene: 6. This CDR3 spans 14 amino acids. Germline loops: CDR1 SEHNR, CDR2 FQNEAQ (reference sequence). The CDR3 protein is CASSLTGEFPEAFF. CDR3 coding DNA: TGTGCCAGCAGCTTGACAGGGGAGTTCCCTGAAGCTTTCTTT.

The chain combines TRBV18 with TRBJ1-1; D is unresolved. The CDR3 covers 14 residues. V was clipped by 1 base and J by 2 bases, with 8 bases between them. Germline CDR1 and CDR2: KGHSH and LQKENI. The CDR3 region has the DNA TGTGCCAGCTCACCACGTCCAGAAAACACTGAAGCTTTCTTT. It is translated as CASSPRPENTEAFF.

The rearrangement links TRBV2 to TRBJ2-4, with 8 bases that match TRBD1. This CDR3 is built from 13 residues. V dropped 6 bases and J dropped 9; count of bases not matched to a gene: 7. Germline CDR1 SNHLY, CDR2 FYNNEI. The CDR3 sequence: CASSATGDGIQYF. CDR3 nucleotides: TGTGCCAGCAGCGCGACAGGGGATGGCATTCAGTACTTC. The full variable domain, with the rest looked up from reference TRBV2 and TRBJ2-4, is EPEVTQTPSHQVTQMGQEVILRCVPISNHLYFYWYRQILGQKVEFLVSFYNNEISEKSEIFDDQFSVERPDGSNFTLKIRSTKLEDSAMYFCASSATGDGIQYFGAGTRLSVL.

This chain joins TRBV18 and TRBJ2-1; D might be TRBD1 (5 bases). Germline loops: CDR1 KGHSH, CDR2 LQKENI. This CDR3 spans 19 amino acids. The ends were cut back, 3 bases at V and 0 bases at J, with 21 bases in the middle. The CDR3 protein is CASSPFVLTTASSYNEQFF. DNA for the CDR3: TGTGCCAGCTCACCTTTCGTGCTTACGACAGCGAGCTCCTACAATGAGCAGTTCTTC.

This clone was observed once. The V call is TRBV4-3, the J call TRBJ2-7, with 10 bases aligning to TRBD1. CDR3 size: 16 residues. Germline V gene data show CDR1 as LGHNA and CDR2 as YSLEER. Germline trimming cut 0 bases from V and 6 bases from J; bases unmatched to any gene: 8. The chain's CDR3 is CASSQDWTGGPGEQYF. The CDR3 nucleotides read TGCGCCAGCAGCCAAGATTGGACAGGGGGGCCCGGCGAGCAGTACTTC.

The J gene is TRBJ2-3, the V gene TRBV28, with TRBD2 matching over 10 bases. The CDR3 is 15 amino acids. The V gene's germline CDR1 is MDHEN and CDR2 SYDVKM. Trimming took 2 bases from V and 3 from J; bases not matched to a gene: 2. The CDR3 spells CASSLASGGTDTQYF. The DNA of the CDR3 is TGTGCCAGCAGTTTAGCTAGCGGGGGTACAGATACGCAGTATTTT.

This chain uses TRBV5-5 with TRBJ1-3, with 7 bases aligning to TRBD1. The junction had 8 bases not matched to a gene; V was cut back by 4 bases and J by 4 bases. The germline gives CDR1 SGHKS, CDR2 YYEKEE (reference sequence). CDR3 length: 15 amino acids. This chain's CDR3 is CASSARQGGGNTIYF. The CDR3, as DNA: TGTGCCAGCAGCGCTAGACAGGGCGGCGGAAACACCATATATTTT.

V usage is TRBV10-1 and J usage is TRBJ1-2; TRBD1 agrees at 8 bases. The CDR3 runs 15 residues. CDR1 and CDR2 (germline): WNHNN, SYGVQD (reference sequence). The V segment lost 6 bases and the J segment 5 bases; nucleotides outside the gene matches: 11. The CDR3 loop reads CASSPAGQAEYGYTF. The CDR3 DNA is TGCGCCAGCAGCCCCGCGGGACAGGCAGAATATGGCTACACCTTC.

The rearrangement uses TRBV10-2 and TRBJ1-6, with 12 bases identical to TRBD1. CDR1 is WSHSY, CDR2 SAAADI, per germline. The CDR3 is 15 residues long. Germline trimming cut 7 bases from V and 7 bases from J; bases unmatched to any gene: 5. CDR3 DNA sequence: TGCGCCAGCACGGGACAGGGGGCAACGAATTCACCCCTCCACTTT. Translating it yields CASTGQGATNSPLHF.

The CDR3 reads CASSQERSSFVGAFF. For the CDR3, the DNA is TGTGCCAGCAGCCAAGAAAGGAGCAGTTTCGTTGGAGCTTTCTTT. V is TRBV3-1 (or the pseudogene TRBV3-2) and J is TRBJ1-1, with unresolved D. The CDR3 length is 15 residues. Germline-derived CDR1 and CDR2 are LGHDT and YNNKEL (reference sequence). V dropped 0 bases and J dropped 10 bases, with 18 bases sitting between them.

This sequence joins TRBV7-8 and TRBJ2-7, with 9 bases aligning to TRBD2. V was pared by 4 bases and J by 2 bases, with 9 bases of the junction left unmatched. Germline lookup yields CDR1 SGHVS and CDR2 FQNEAQ. This CDR3 spans 16 amino acids. The CDR3 region has the DNA TGTGCCAGCAGCTCCCGGGGACTAGCTGATACCTACGAGCAGTACTTC. This codes for CASSSRGLADTYEQYF.

The chain carries TRBV10-3 and TRBJ1-5, with 11 positions matching TRBD1. CDR3 size: 16 residues. With 10 bases clipped from V and 1 base from J, the junction kept 9 bases outside the gene matches. CDR1 is ENHRY and CDR2 is SYGVKD in the germline V gene. The CDR3 here is CATGQGASGSNQPQHF. For the CDR3, the DNA is TGTGCCACCGGACAGGGGGCAAGTGGGAGCAATCAGCCCCAGCATTTT.